Presented here are 8 T cell receptor beta chains from one specimen sequenced in a study of glioma-infiltrating T cells listed by TCRdb under 2016. Data came from an Illumina MiSeq. TCR alpha and beta CDR3 regions were amplified with the iRepertoire nested amplicon-rescue multiplex PCR (arm-PCR) platform from RNA. TCRdb redid the processing of the public reads, applying fastp at Q25 and MiXCR, and retained in-frame beta chains. Rows merge per CDR3 protein into single entries with the most common DNA and genes. The sample records roughly 130,000 distinct CDR3 sequences, about 25% of which are singletons. The ten largest account for over 25% of the sample. The sequenced sample was glioma tissue, nonneoplastic brain tissue, or PBMCs (not recorded which). The origin of the receptors is a human donor with low-grade glioma or glioblastoma, undergoing nonglioma brain surgery, or in good health (not recorded which).

The chain couples TRBV6-1 to TRBJ1-2; 11 positions match TRBD1. The CDR3 loop spans 17 amino acids. Trimming at V came to 0 bases and at J to 0 bases, leaving 3 bases not matched to a gene. CDR1 and CDR2 from the germline V gene are MNHNS and SASEGT. CDR3: CASSEAGGQGANYGYTF. The DNA of the CDR3 is TGTGCCAGCAGTGAAGCGGGGGGACAGGGGGCTAACTATGGCTACACCTTC.

This rearrangement joins TRBV29-1 to TRBJ1-1; unclear D gene. The ends were cut back, 3 bases at V and 6 bases at J, with 11 bases in the middle. CDR1 and CDR2 from the germline V gene are SQVTM and ANQGSEA. There are 12 residues in the CDR3. CDR3 nucleotide sequence: TGCAGCGTTGATGAAGGTGTCCCTGAAGCTTTCTTT. Amino acid sequence: CSVDEGVPEAFF.

This clonotype was recorded a few times. The chain combines TRBV7-9 with TRBJ2-1; D not certain. Germline lookup yields CDR1 SEHNR and CDR2 FQNEAQ (reference sequence). The CDR3 consists of 14 residues. Trimming removed 0 bases from V and 10 bases from J, with 13 bases in between. The chain's CDR3 is CASSLAIGPREQFF. DNA of the CDR3: TGTGCCAGCAGCTTAGCGATCGGACCTCGGGAGCAGTTCTTC.

This clonotype was detected once. The CDR3 does not close with the conserved phenylalanine or tryptophan, likely indicating a read error. The J gene is TRBJ2-1, the V gene TRBV20-1, with TRBD1 as a possible D gene (6 bases). Germline values: CDR1 DFQATT, CDR2 SNEGSKA (reference sequence). The CDR3 has 16 residues. V lost 5 bases and J 9 bases, leaving 26 bases between the germline ends. This chain's CDR3 is CSAPMAATGLGGEQFL. The CDR3, as DNA: TGCAGTGCTCCTATGGCTGCGACAGGCCTTGGGGGTGAGCAGTTCCTC.

The sample holds many counts of this clonotype. CDR3 in amino acids: CSVEGHRNYGYTF. As DNA, the CDR3 is TGCAGCGTTGAAGGACACCGTAACTATGGCTACACCTTC. This rearrangement joins TRBV29-1 to TRBJ1-2, with D unresolved. This CDR3 has 13 amino acids. Germline V gene lookup returns CDR1 SQVTM and CDR2 ANQGSEA. Deletions cut 1 base from V and 1 base from J, with 7 bases between. Using reference TRBV29-1 and TRBJ1-2 for the parts outside the CDR3, the full variable domain is SAVISQKPSRDICQRGTSLTIQCQVDSQVTMMFWYRQQPGQSLTLIATANQGSEATYESGFVIDKFPISRPNLTFSTLTVSNMSPEDSSIYLCSVEGHRNYGYTFGSGTRLTVV.

This clonotype was counted many times. As DNA, the CDR3 is TGCAGTGCTACAGAGGAGAACACTGAAGCTTTCTTT. It yields the protein CSATEENTEAFF. This sequence joins TRBV20-1 and TRBJ1-1, with D unresolved. Per germline, CDR1 DFQATT and CDR2 SNEGSKA (reference sequence). The length of the CDR3 is 12 residues. V lost 4 bases and J lost 1, with 7 bases in between.

About this clonotype: The junction and the germline gene differ at one end; a read error may be behind it. V gene TRBV7-2 combines with J gene TRBJ1-3, with unresolved D. Per the germline V gene, CDR1 is SGHTA and CDR2 is FQGNSA. The CDR3 spans 17 residues. This CDR3 reads CASGLAKPGLSGNTIYF. Here the CDR3 DNA reads TGTGCCAGCGGCTTAGCTAAGCCAGGCCTCTCTGGAAACACCATATATTTT.

This clonotype has just a few counts. The genes are TRBV3-1 and TRBJ1-6, with a tentative D call TRBD1 (5 bases). The germline CDR1 and CDR2 sequences are LGHDT and YNNKEL (reference sequence). The CDR3 contains 15 residues. V lost 1 base and J 9 bases, leaving 13 bases between the germline ends. In DNA, the CDR3 is TGTGCCAGCAGCCAAGGGTTGGGGGGGAGTTCACCCCTCCACTTT. As protein: CASSQGLGGSSPLHF.